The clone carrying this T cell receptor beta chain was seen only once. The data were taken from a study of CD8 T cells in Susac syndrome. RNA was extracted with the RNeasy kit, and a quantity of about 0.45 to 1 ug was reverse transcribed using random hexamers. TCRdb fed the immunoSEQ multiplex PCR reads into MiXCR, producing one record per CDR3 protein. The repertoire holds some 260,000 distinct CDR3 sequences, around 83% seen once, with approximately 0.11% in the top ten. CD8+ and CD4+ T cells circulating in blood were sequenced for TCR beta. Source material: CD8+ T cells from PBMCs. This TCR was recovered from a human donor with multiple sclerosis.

This chain's CDR3 is CASSSDRENEQFF. In nucleotides, the CDR3 is TGTGCCAGCAGTTCGGACAGGGAGAATGAGCAGTTCTTC. The V call is TRBV28, the J call TRBJ2-1; 8 nucleotides align to TRBD1. CDR1 MDHEN and CDR2 SYDVKM come from the germline V gene. CDR3 length: 13 amino acids. The V and J ends lost 4 bases and 7 bases, in that order; junction bases with no gene match: 3. Combining the CDR3 with reference TRBV28 and TRBJ2-1 gives the whole variable domain DVKVTQSSRYLVKRTGEKVFLECVQDMDHENMFWYRQDPGLGLRLIYFSYDVKMKEKGDIPEGYSVSREKKERFSLILESASTNQTSMYLCASSSDRENEQFFGPGTRLTVL.